The 28 T cell receptor beta chains listed next were all sequenced from one sample in a study of T cell repertoires in cytomegalovirus infection. MiXCR, applied by TCRdb to the reads, yields one record per CDR3 protein. The top ten hold about an eighth of the sample, which has hundreds of thousands of distinct CDR3 sequences, around 32% seen once. For these receptors, no antigen is known. Sequencing was performed on cultured CD8+ T cells from PBMCs, taken from culture after CMV antigen stimulation. The receptor set was obtained from a human donor in good health (CMV status not recorded). Some clones in this sample may be carry-over from other donors' samples.

CDR3 residues: CASSQDRGGFEKLFF. The CDR3 DNA follows: TGTGCCAGCTCCCAAGACAGGGGAGGCTTTGAAAAACTGTTTTTT. The chain recombines TRBV27 with TRBJ1-4; 8 bases match TRBD1. V was clipped by 8 bases and J by 7 bases; unmatched bases: 12. CDR1 MNHEY and CDR2 SMNVEV come from the germline V gene (reference sequence). The CDR3 contains 15 residues.

This clonotype has a count of ten or more. The J gene is TRBJ2-2, the V gene TRBV12-3 or TRBV12-4, with no clear D. Trimming pared 3 bases from V and 8 bases from J, leaving 4 bases between. This CDR3 region has 11 residues. The CDR3 protein is CASSFGGELFF. In DNA form, the CDR3 reads TGTGCCAGCAGTTTCGGTGGGGAGCTGTTTTTT.

The chain is built from TRBV12-5 and TRBJ2-3; 12 bases line up with TRBD2. V lost 6 bases and J lost 4; bases outside the gene matches: 5. This CDR3 has 15 amino acids. Germline CDR1 is LGHNT and CDR2 is FRNRAP. This CDR3 is CASGASGGASDTQYF. DNA for the CDR3: TGTGCTAGTGGGGCTAGCGGGGGGGCCTCAGATACGCAGTATTTT. The full variable domain, in which reference TRBV12-5 and TRBJ2-3 provide the parts outside the CDR3, is DARVTQTPRHKVTEMGQEVTMRCQPILGHNTVFWYRQTMMQGLELLAYFRNRAPLDDSGMPKDRFSAEMPDATLATLKIQPSEPRDSAVYFCASGASGGASDTQYFGPGTRLTVL.

This clonotype was picked up a small number of times. This chain links TRBV11-2 with TRBJ2-3; 7 bases are a match to TRBD2. This CDR3 spans 16 amino acids. Germline V gene sequence: CDR1 SGHAT, CDR2 FQNNGV. J lost 0 bases, V lost 0 bases, and 3 bases had no gene match. The CDR3 spells CASSLEWRGSTDTQYF. The DNA for the CDR3 is TGTGCCAGCAGCTTAGAATGGCGGGGGAGCACAGATACGCAGTATTTT.

The rearrangement uses TRBV6-1 and TRBJ1-1; D is undetermined. The CDR3 length is 18 residues. In germline, CDR1 is MNHNS, CDR2 SASEGT. The V and J ends lost 5 bases and 0 bases respectively, with 22 bases between them. The CDR3 DNA follows: TGTGCCAGCAGTTACCCTCCCAGAGCGACTCCCATGAACACTGAAGCTTTCTTT. It codes for CASSYPPRATPMNTEAFF.

This clonotype was detected many times. The J gene is TRBJ2-5, the V gene TRBV6-5; D call uncertain. CDR3 size: 13 residues. Trimming left V 0 bases short and J 5 bases short, with 7 bases between. Germline V gene sequence: CDR1 MNHEY, CDR2 SVGAGI. CDR3: CASSYSAGETQYF. CDR3 in DNA: TGTGCCAGCAGTTACTCTGCAGGCGAGACCCAGTACTTC.

This clonotype was counted many times. This rearrangement joins TRBV7-9 to TRBJ1-4; D may be TRBD1 (6 bases). V shed 5 bases and J shed 4 bases, with 17 bases lying between them. The CDR3 loop spans 16 amino acids. Germline lookup yields CDR1 SEHNR and CDR2 FQNEAQ (reference sequence). CDR3 sequence (DNA): TGTGCCAGCAGCCCAACCGCCGGGACAAATAATGAAAAACTGTTTTTT. Residues: CASSPTAGTNNEKLFF.

This chain connects TRBV20-1 to TRBJ2-3; D possibly corresponds to TRBD1 (6 bases). V lost 0 bases to trimming and J lost 4 bases, with 14 bases between them. There are 15 residues in the CDR3. Germline CDR1 DFQATT, CDR2 SNEGSKA (reference sequence). This CDR3 reads CSARDPAGVSDTQYF. As DNA, the CDR3 is TGCAGTGCTAGAGATCCGGCAGGGGTATCAGATACGCAGTATTTT.

Notes on this clonotype: A much more abundant neighbour one base away suggests this may be a read error. This chain uses TRBV7-8 with TRBJ2-1; possibly TRBD1 or TRBD2 for D (6 bases each). CDR1 is SGHVS, CDR2 FQNEAQ, per germline. The CDR3 contains 15 residues. The CDR3 nucleotides read TGTACCAGCGGAACGGGGGCGGGGATGTACAATGAGCAGTTCTTC. This translates into CTSGTGAGMYNEQFF.

This chain uses TRBV5-5 with TRBJ2-1, with 8 nucleotides matching TRBD1. The V gene's germline CDR1 is SGHKS and CDR2 YYEKEE (reference sequence). V was pared by 1 base and J by 8 bases, with 5 bases of the junction left unmatched. This CDR3 has 14 residues. The CDR3: CASSLRTGSDEQFF. CDR3 DNA sequence: TGTGCCAGCAGCTTGCGGACAGGGTCGGATGAGCAGTTCTTC.

The chain employs TRBV27 and TRBJ2-3; 8 bases are a match to TRBD1. The germline V gene encodes CDR1 MNHEY and CDR2 SMNVEV (reference sequence). The V segment lost 5 bases and the J segment 12 bases; nucleotides outside the gene matches: 16. This CDR3 comprises 15 residues. CDR3 sequence: CASSPGQGKLLVQYF. The CDR3 DNA sequence: TGTGCCAGCAGTCCAGGACAGGGAAAATTGTTGGTTCAGTATTTT.

V gene TRBV5-1 combines with J gene TRBJ2-7, with 10 bases fitting TRBD1. The V segment lost 1 base and the J segment 4 bases; nucleotides outside the gene matches: 5. CDR1 is SGHRS, CDR2 YFSETQ, per germline. The CDR3 loop spans 15 amino acids. In nucleotides, the CDR3 is TGCGCCAGCAGCTTGTACGGACAGGGGGAATACGAGCAGTACTTC. Encoded protein: CASSLYGQGEYEQYF.

As regards this clonotype: One end of the junction varies from germline; a read error may be responsible. The chain combines TRBV27 with TRBJ1-4; D might be TRBD1 (6 bases). CDR1 is MNHEY, CDR2 SMNVEV, per germline (reference sequence). CDR3 length: 17 residues. CDR3 bases: TGTACCAGCAGTTTATTCCGCCCAGGGGCAACTAATGAAAAACTGTTTTTT. It translates to CTSSLFRPGATNEKLFF. Supplemented by reference TRBV27 and TRBJ1-4, the full variable domain reads EAQVTQNPRYLITVTGKKLTVTCSQNMNHEYMSWYRQDPGLGLRQIYYSMNVEVTDKGDVPEGYKVSRKEKRNFPLILESPSPNQTSLYFCTSSLFRPGATNEKLFFGSGTQLSVL.

This clonotype turned up a few times. The V and J genes are TRBV19 and TRBJ1-3; D gene uncertain. V was cut by 3 bases and J by 2 bases, with 14 bases left in between. The CDR3 spans 16 residues. Looked up from germline, CDR1 is LNHDA and CDR2 is SQIVND (reference sequence). DNA for the CDR3: TGTGCCAGTAGTATGGACCCTAGAAGCGCTGGAAACACCATATATTTT. It is translated as CASSMDPRSAGNTIYF.

This clonotype has a single count. The V gene is TRBV11-1, the J gene TRBJ2-1; D gene unclear. Germline CDR1 is SGHAT and CDR2 is FQDESV (reference sequence). The V end was cut by 5 bases, the J end by 4 bases, with 15 bases between. The CDR3 length is 15 residues. CDR3 residues: CASSPWDIGYNEQFF. The DNA of the CDR3 is TGTGCCAGCAGCCCCTGGGATATAGGGTACAATGAGCAGTTCTTC.

V is TRBV7-6 and J is TRBJ1-1; D is possibly TRBD1 (6 bases). V was trimmed by 5 bases and J by 3 bases, leaving 16 bases between them. This CDR3 is built from 15 residues. The germline V gene encodes CDR1 SGHVS and CDR2 FNYEAQ. The CDR3 DNA sequence: TGTGCCAGCAGCCCAGTCGGGGGGCTGGACACTGAAGCTTTCTTT. It yields the protein CASSPVGGLDTEAFF.

This chain uses TRBV27 with TRBJ2-1, with 11 bases fitting TRBD1. Germline loops: CDR1 MNHEY, CDR2 SMNVEV (reference sequence). The ends lost 3 bases at V and 14 bases at J; junction bases unmatched: 6. The CDR3 is 13 amino acids. The CDR3 coding sequence is TGTGCCAGCAGTTTCGTCGGGGACAGGGGGAAGTTCTTC. It specifies CASSFVGDRGKFF.

This chain connects TRBV9 to TRBJ1-6; 7 bases map to TRBD1. Germline V gene data show CDR1 as SGDLS and CDR2 as YYNGEE. The CDR3 has 14 amino acids. V dropped 3 bases and J dropped 7; count of bases not matched to a gene: 4. CDR3 loop: CASSEGQTNSPLHF. In DNA, the CDR3 is TGTGCCAGCAGCGAGGGACAGACCAATTCACCCCTCCACTTT. The whole variable domain, filled in from reference TRBV9 and TRBJ1-6, reads DSGVTQTPKHLITATGQRVTLRCSPRSGDLSVYWYQQSLDQGLQFLIQYYNGEERAKGNILERFSAQQFPDLHSELNLSSLELGDSALYFCASSEGQTNSPLHFGNGTRLTVT.

This clonotype was observed a single time. The chain has TRBV19 and TRBJ1-5; D ambiguous. V was pared by 4 bases and J by 0 bases, with 16 bases between. The V gene's germline CDR1 is LNHDA and CDR2 SQIVND (reference sequence). This CDR3 is built from 17 residues. The CDR3 DNA is TGTGCCAGTAGTACCCCGGACGCAACGTATAGCAATCAGCCCCAGCATTTT. It codes for CASSTPDATYSNQPQHF.

J is TRBJ1-1 and V is TRBV4-1; tentative D call: TRBD1 (5 bases). Germline loops: CDR1 MGHRA, CDR2 YSYEKL. V was pared by 5 bases and J by 5 bases, with 18 bases between. This CDR3 region has 15 residues. In DNA, the CDR3 is TGCGCCAGCAGCTCCCTTAACACCGAGGGGACTGAAGCTTTCTTT. It translates to CASSSLNTEGTEAFF.

A few counts support this clonotype. The junction differs from germline at one of its ends, possibly a read error. The genes are TRBV2 and TRBJ2-4, with D perhaps TRBD1 or TRBD2 (5 bases each). Per germline, CDR1 SNHLY and CDR2 FYNNEI. This CDR3 is 11 amino acids long. The CDR3 here is CASGQVQGVHF. The CDR3 nucleotides are TGTGCCAGCGGGCAGGTCCAGGGAGTGCACTTC.

J is TRBJ2-3 and V is TRBV24-1; TRBD1 matches 7 bases. CDR3 length: 16 residues. The junction had 6 bases not matched to a gene; V was cut back by 4 bases and J by 0 bases. Germline V CDR1 and CDR2: KGHDR, SFDVKD. CDR3 bases: TGTGCCACCAGTGACCGGACAGGAAAAAGCACAGATACGCAGTATTTT. Protein: CATSDRTGKSTDTQYF.

The genes are TRBV14 and TRBJ2-2, with TRBD1 as a possible D gene (5 bases). V lost 0 bases to trimming and J lost 1 base, with 9 bases between them. CDR1 and CDR2 (germline): SGHDN, FVKESK. The CDR3 loop spans 16 amino acids. The CDR3 protein is CASSQEQGWNTGELFF. CDR3 DNA: TGTGCCAGCAGCCAAGAGCAGGGTTGGAACACCGGGGAGCTGTTTTTT.

The chain employs TRBV15 and TRBJ2-1; a weak D match, TRBD2 (7 bases). The germline CDR1 and CDR2 sequences are LNHNV and YYDKDF (reference sequence). The germline V and J ends were trimmed by 8 bases and 5 bases, with 16 bases remaining between them. The CDR3 runs to 14 residues. CDR3 amino acids: CATLGGGANNEQFF. CDR3 coding DNA: TGTGCCACCCTTGGAGGGGGGGCTAACAATGAGCAGTTCTTC.

This clonotype was observed a handful of times. The chain uses TRBV18 and TRBJ2-7; maybe TRBD2 (6 bases). V lost 2 bases, J lost 3 bases, and 14 bases lay in between. Germline V gives CDR1 KGHSH, CDR2 LQKENI. The CDR3 extends over 15 amino acids. The CDR3 protein is CASSPGPREVYEQYF. CDR3 sequence (DNA): TGTGCCAGCTCACCAGGTCCGAGGGAGGTCTACGAGCAGTACTTC.

CDR3: CSAREGLTSNTEAFF. In DNA form, the CDR3 reads TGCAGTGCTAGAGAAGGGCTGACAAGCAACACTGAAGCTTTCTTT. The chain is built from TRBV20-1 and TRBJ1-1, with D uncertain. Germline lookup yields CDR1 DFQATT and CDR2 SNEGSKA (reference sequence). The CDR3 length is 15 residues. Trimming took off 0 bases at V and 2 bases at J, with 13 bases between the two ends.

The V gene is TRBV5-1, the J gene TRBJ1-2; D is undetermined. Germline lookup yields CDR1 SGHRS and CDR2 YFSETQ. Trimming took 4 bases from V and 1 from J, leaving 23 bases between them. The CDR3 has 18 amino acids. CDR3 sequence: CASSPWWEKVVGNYGYTF. CDR3 DNA: TGCGCCAGCAGCCCGTGGTGGGAAAAGGTCGTTGGTAACTATGGCTACACCTTC.

This chain connects TRBV9 to TRBJ2-3; unclear D gene. The V end was cut by 1 base, the J end by 3 bases, with 12 bases between. Germline V lookup: CDR1 SGDLS, CDR2 YYNGEE. This CDR3 comprises 15 residues. The CDR3 is CASSVSSPRTDTQYF. CDR3 in DNA: TGTGCCAGCAGCGTAAGCAGCCCTCGTACAGATACGCAGTATTTT.